These T cell receptor beta chains were read from a single sample in a study of CD8+CD57+ T cells in acquired aplastic anemia. MiXCR, run by TCRdb on the reads, gives a single entry per CDR3 protein. The table has about 250,000 distinct CDR3 sequences, more than 40% seen once. The sequencing input was sorted CD4+, CD8+, or CD8+CD57+ T cells (not recorded which) from PBMCs. All receptors derive from a human donor with aplastic anemia. Both conserved end residues are part of each CDR3. Each record gives: J gene, V gene, D gene, clone size, CDR3 DNA, CDR3 protein. A D gene is named only where the DNA matches it firmly. Not all rows give a size; the values are once, few, many and, for expanded clones, a class.

J gene: TRBJ1-1
V gene: TRBV5-1
D gene: -
clone size: -
CDR3 DNA: TGCGCCAGCAGTCCAGGCGCGGGGAACACTGAAGCTTTCTTT
CDR3 protein: CASSPGAGNTEAFF

J gene: TRBJ2-7
V gene: TRBV10-3
D gene: -
clone size: many
CDR3 DNA: TGTGCCATCAGTGAGCCAGGGGACGAGCAGTACTTC
CDR3 protein: CAISEPGDEQYF

J gene: TRBJ2-3
V gene: TRBV9
D gene: TRBD1
clone size: -
CDR3 DNA: TGTGCCAGCAGCTCAACAATCCGGGACAGGGGGAACGCAGATACGCAGTATTTT
CDR3 protein: CASSSTIRDRGNADTQYF

J gene: TRBJ1-5
V gene: TRBV7-8
D gene: -
clone size: -
CDR3 DNA: TGTGCCAGCAGCTTAGACAGGGAGGATCAGCCCCAGCATTTT
CDR3 protein: CASSLDREDQPQHF

J gene: TRBJ2-7
V gene: TRBV6-5
D gene: -
clone size: many
CDR3 DNA: TGTGCCAGCAGTCCTAGCGATTACGAGCAGTACTTC
CDR3 protein: CASSPSDYEQYF

J gene: TRBJ2-3
V gene: TRBV7-3
D gene: -
clone size: many
CDR3 DNA: TGTGCCAGCAGCTTATACGGTGGGGGGGCGGTAGATACGCAGTATTTT
CDR3 protein: CASSLYGGGAVDTQYF

J gene: TRBJ2-5
V gene: TRBV29-1
D gene: -
clone size: -
CDR3 DNA: TGCAGCGTTGACGCAGGGGTCTGGGAGACCCAGTACTTC
CDR3 protein: CSVDAGVWETQYF

J gene: TRBJ1-2
V gene: TRBV24-1
D gene: TRBD1
clone size: -
CDR3 DNA: TGTGCCACCAGTGATTTTACAGGGGGCTCGACCTCCTATGGCTACACCTTC
CDR3 protein: CATSDFTGGSTSYGYTF

J gene: TRBJ2-5
V gene: TRBV20-1
D gene: -
clone size: few
CDR3 DNA: TGCAGTGCTAGAGATGTACGGGGGAGACGCCAAGAGACCCAGTACTTC
CDR3 protein: CSARDVRGRRQETQYF

J gene: TRBJ2-7
V gene: TRBV11-1
D gene: -
clone size: -
CDR3 DNA: TGTGCCAGCAGCCGGGAGAACAGAGCCTCCTACGAGCAGTACTTC
CDR3 protein: CASSRENRASYEQYF

J gene: TRBJ2-2
V gene: TRBV30
D gene: -
clone size: many
CDR3 DNA: TGTGCCTGGAGTGTACTTACTAGAGCTGGGGAGCTGTTTTTT
CDR3 protein: CAWSVLTRAGELFF

J gene: TRBJ2-7
V gene: TRBV24-1
D gene: -
clone size: -
CDR3 DNA: TGTGCCACCTCCGGGGAGCAGTACTTC
CDR3 protein: CATSGEQYF

J gene: TRBJ2-3
V gene: TRBV29-1
D gene: TRBD2
clone size: -
CDR3 DNA: TGCAGCGTTTCGACTAGCGGCAACACAGATACGCAGTATTTT
CDR3 protein: CSVSTSGNTDTQYF

J gene: TRBJ1-1
V gene: TRBV7-6
D gene: TRBD1
clone size: many
CDR3 DNA: TGTGCCAGCAGCTTGAGGACAGGGGGAAACACTGAAGCTTTCTTT
CDR3 protein: CASSLRTGGNTEAFF

J gene: TRBJ1-4
V gene: TRBV30
D gene: -
clone size: -
CDR3 DNA: TGTGCCTGGAGCCCCGCCCTGACAGACCCCCAGCTGTTTTTT
CDR3 protein: CAWSPALTDPQLFF

J gene: TRBJ1-1
V gene: TRBV2
D gene: -
clone size: many
CDR3 DNA: TGTGCCAGCATTACAGAAATGAGTACTGAAGCTTTCTTT
CDR3 protein: CASITEMSTEAFF

J gene: TRBJ2-6
V gene: TRBV9
D gene: -
clone size: -
CDR3 DNA: TGTGCCAGCAGCGCCCAGGGGGGTAGCTCTGGGGCCAACGTCCTGACTTTC
CDR3 protein: CASSAQGGSSGANVLTF

J gene: TRBJ1-1
V gene: TRBV19
D gene: -
clone size: -
CDR3 DNA: TGTGGATCGGGGGACACTGAAGCTTTCTTT
CDR3 protein: CGSGDTEAFF

J gene: TRBJ2-1
V gene: TRBV5-6
D gene: -
clone size: many
CDR3 DNA: TGTGCCACCAGTTCGATAGGGGGGCAGGGGGGAGATGGGATTCAGTTCTTC
CDR3 protein: CATSSIGGQGGDGIQFF

J gene: TRBJ2-1
V gene: TRBV27
D gene: -
clone size: -
CDR3 DNA: TGTGCCATGGGGCGAGGGGATGAGCAGTTCTTC
CDR3 protein: CAMGRGDEQFF

J gene: TRBJ1-2
V gene: TRBV7-9
D gene: -
clone size: -
CDR3 DNA: TGTGCCAGCAGCCAAGAGTACAGGTCTGGCTACACCTTC
CDR3 protein: CASSQEYRSGYTF

J gene: TRBJ2-7
V gene: TRBV6-5
D gene: -
clone size: -
CDR3 DNA: TGTGCCAGCAGGCCCGGCAGGGGAAGCGAGCAGTACTTC
CDR3 protein: CASRPGRGSEQYF

J gene: TRBJ1-2
V gene: TRBV11-2
D gene: -
clone size: few
CDR3 DNA: TGTGCCAGCAGCCTGACGGACCAAAGCGATGGCTACACCTTC
CDR3 protein: CASSLTDQSDGYTF

J gene: TRBJ1-2
V gene: TRBV15
D gene: TRBD1
clone size: many
CDR3 DNA: TGTGCCACCAGCAGAGATACAGGGGTCCTAGATGGCTACACCTTC
CDR3 protein: CATSRDTGVLDGYTF

J gene: TRBJ1-1
V gene: TRBV25-1
D gene: -
clone size: -
CDR3 DNA: TGTGCCAGCAGTGAAACAAGGGGCCTTAACACTGAAGCTTTCTTT
CDR3 protein: CASSETRGLNTEAFF

J gene: TRBJ1-1
V gene: TRBV6-6
D gene: -
clone size: many
CDR3 DNA: TGTGCCAGTAATGAGCAGGGGTGGACTGAAGCTTTCTTT
CDR3 protein: CASNEQGWTEAFF

J gene: TRBJ1-2
V gene: TRBV11-1
D gene: -
clone size: -
CDR3 DNA: TGTGCCAGCAGCTGGAGACAGCAGCCAGAGAGGGGAGGCTACACCTTC
CDR3 protein: CASSWRQQPERGGYTF

J gene: TRBJ2-3
V gene: TRBV6-4
D gene: TRBD2
clone size: few
CDR3 DNA: TGTGCCAGCAGTGTGACTAGCGGGACAGATACGCAGTATTTT
CDR3 protein: CASSVTSGTDTQYF

J gene: TRBJ2-1
V gene: TRBV10-1
D gene: -
clone size: many
CDR3 DNA: TGCGCCAGCAGTCGCCTAGCTGACAATGAGCAGTTCTTC
CDR3 protein: CASSRLADNEQFF

J gene: TRBJ1-6
V gene: TRBV20-1
D gene: TRBD1
clone size: many
CDR3 DNA: TGCAGTGCTAGAGATCTTTGGGGGACAGGGAATTCACCCCTCCACTTT
CDR3 protein: CSARDLWGTGNSPLHF

J gene: TRBJ1-3
V gene: TRBV15
D gene: -
clone size: -
CDR3 DNA: TGTGCCACCAGCAGAGACAGCGAGAGCTCTGGAAACACCATATATTTT
CDR3 protein: CATSRDSESSGNTIYF

J gene: TRBJ2-1
V gene: TRBV7-6
D gene: -
clone size: -
CDR3 DNA: TGTGCCAGCAGCCCATTCTCCCGACAGCGGCCAAACACCAATGAGCAGTTCTTC
CDR3 protein: CASSPFSRQRPNTNEQFF